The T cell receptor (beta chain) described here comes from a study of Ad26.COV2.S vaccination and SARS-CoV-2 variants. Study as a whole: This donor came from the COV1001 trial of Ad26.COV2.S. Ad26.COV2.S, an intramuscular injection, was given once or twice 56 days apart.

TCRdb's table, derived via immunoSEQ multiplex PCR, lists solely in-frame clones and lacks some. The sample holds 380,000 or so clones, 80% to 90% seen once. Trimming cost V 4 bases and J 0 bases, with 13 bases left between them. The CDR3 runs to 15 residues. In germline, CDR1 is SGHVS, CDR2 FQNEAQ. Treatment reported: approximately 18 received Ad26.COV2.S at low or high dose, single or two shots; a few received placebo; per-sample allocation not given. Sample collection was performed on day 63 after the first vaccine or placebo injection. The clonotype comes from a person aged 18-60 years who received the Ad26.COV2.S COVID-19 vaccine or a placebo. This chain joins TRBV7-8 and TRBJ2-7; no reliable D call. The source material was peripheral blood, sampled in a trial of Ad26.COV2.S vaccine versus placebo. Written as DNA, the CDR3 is TGTGCCAGCAGCTCCCGGGCCATATACTCCTACGAGCAGTACTTC. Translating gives CASSSRAIYSYEQYF.